These 22 T cell receptor beta chains originate from one sample sequenced in a study of CD8 T cells in ankylosing spondylitis. One entry per CDR3 protein, called by TCRdb with MiXCR from the 5' RACE reads. The sample holds 250,000 to 400,000 distinct CDR3 sequences, 11% seen once. The sample was blood, either unsorted or a sorted T cell fraction (not recorded which). Every receptor here comes from a female donor with ankylosing spondylitis or in good health (not recorded which).

This clonotype was seen more than once but under ten times. The J gene is TRBJ2-4, the V gene TRBV28, with a weak D call TRBD2 (6 bases). The CDR3 contains 18 residues. Germline CDR1 MDHEN, CDR2 SYDVKM. Trimming removed 0 bases at V and 0 bases at J, with 15 bases between. CDR3: CASSLWGLGLQAKNIQYF. CDR3 sequence (DNA): TGTGCCAGCAGTTTATGGGGACTCGGGTTACAAGCCAAAAACATTCAGTACTTC.

At least ten counts were recorded for this clonotype. The gene calls are TRBV2 and TRBJ1-1; 10 bases are shared with TRBD1. The CDR3 runs 13 residues. The trim removed 8 bases at V and 7 bases at J, leaving 7 bases unmatched. The germline gives CDR1 SNHLY, CDR2 FYNNEI. The CDR3, as DNA: TGTGCCAGCGGGACAGGGGAAAGGGTTGAAGCTTTCTTT. Amino acid sequence: CASGTGERVEAFF.

Ten or more counts support this clonotype. This chain joins TRBV11-1 and TRBJ2-2; 7 nucleotides line up with TRBD1. Germline V gives CDR1 SGHAT, CDR2 FQDESV (reference sequence). The CDR3 contains 19 residues. The V gene end was trimmed by 0 bases and the J gene end by 5 bases; junction bases not matched to a gene: 15. The CDR3 loop is CASSLAPPGQILGTGELFF. The CDR3 coding sequence is TGTGCCAGCAGCTTAGCACCGCCGGGACAGATTTTGGGAACCGGGGAGCTGTTTTTT.

This clonotype was picked up many times. V and J are TRBV5-6 and TRBJ1-5; 7 nucleotides agree with TRBD1. V lost 4 bases, J lost 3 bases, and 4 bases stayed unmatched. Germline V gene lookup returns CDR1 SGHDT and CDR2 YYEEEE. The CDR3 is 14 residues long. The CDR3 nucleotides read TGTGCCAGCAGCCGGACAGGTCCCAATCAGCCCCAGCATTTT. This sequence encodes CASSRTGPNQPQHF.

This clonotype was recorded many times. CDR3 in amino acids: CASSMGVREGSNEQFF. CDR3 in DNA: TGTGCCAGCAGCATGGGTGTGAGGGAGGGCAGCAATGAGCAGTTCTTC. This chain uses TRBV7-8 with TRBJ2-1, with 7 bases identical to TRBD2. CDR3 length equals 16 residues. V trimming: 5 bases; J trimming: 6 bases; junction bases outside the gene matches: 13. Germline CDR1 is SGHVS and CDR2 is FQNEAQ.

This clonotype came up many times. The chain has TRBV20-1 and TRBJ2-5; possibly TRBD2 for D (5 bases). V was pared by 5 bases and J by 0 bases, with 13 bases between. This CDR3 region has 14 residues. Germline V gene lookup returns CDR1 DFQATT and CDR2 SNEGSKA (reference sequence). The CDR3 nucleotides read TGCAGTGCTGGACTGTTGAGGTACCAAGAGACCCAGTACTTC. It yields the protein CSAGLLRYQETQYF.

This clonotype was seen a handful of times. This chain uses TRBV28 with TRBJ2-4; no definite D call. There are 14 residues in the CDR3. Between the trimmed V and J ends, which lost 7 bases and 0 bases, there was a span of 10 bases. Germline V gene sequence: CDR1 MDHEN, CDR2 SYDVKM. CDR3 sequence: CASTSHIAKNIQYF. DNA of the CDR3: TGTGCCAGCACAAGCCATATAGCCAAAAACATTCAGTACTTC.

Many counts were recorded for this clonotype. Its ends do not fully match the called genes, so a read error is possible. V usage is TRBV5-4 and J usage is TRBJ2-2, with a possible D match to TRBD2 (6 bases). The germline gives CDR1 SGHNT, CDR2 YYREEE (reference sequence). The CDR3 is 16 amino acids. CDR3: CASSLAGLVNPGELFF. CDR3 coding DNA: TGTGCCAGCAGCTTGGCGGGACTTGTGAACCCCGGGGAGCTGTTTTTT.

Worth noting for this clonotype: One base away lies a much larger clone, so this may be a sequencing read error. The gene calls are TRBV5-6 and TRBJ1-1, with D unclear. CDR3 length: 14 residues. CDR1 SGHDT and CDR2 YYEEEE come from the germline V gene. CDR3 coding DNA: TGTGCCTGCAGCTTCACTTCAAGGGACACTGAAGCTTTCTTT. It codes for CACSFTSRDTEAFF. Full variable domain (outside the CDR3, taken from reference TRBV5-6 and TRBJ1-1): DAGVTQSPTHLIKTRGQQVTLRCSPKSGHDTVSWYQQALGQGPQFIFQYYEEEERQRGNFPDRFSGHQFPNYSSELNVNALLLGDSALYLCACSFTSRDTEAFFGQGTRLTVV.

This clonotype was detected many times. The chain couples TRBV11-2 to TRBJ2-1; 8 bases line up with TRBD2. Germline CDR1 and CDR2: SGHAT and FQNNGV. The CDR3 totals 18 residues. J gave up 5 bases and V 1 base, and 13 bases lay outside the gene matches. CDR3 loop: CASSLGRWSASGHNEQFF. The CDR3 region has the DNA TGTGCCAGCAGCTTAGGTCGTTGGTCGGCTAGCGGGCACAATGAGCAGTTCTTC. The whole variable domain, remainder taken from reference TRBV11-2 and TRBJ2-1, is EAGVAQSPRYKIIEKRQSVAFWCNPISGHATLYWYQQILGQGPKLLIQFQNNGVVDDSQLPKDRFSAERLKGVDSTLKIQPAKLEDSAVYLCASSLGRWSASGHNEQFFGPGTRLTVL.

This clonotype was recorded a few times. The CDR3 region is CASSYRGWTGGNNEQFF. DNA of the CDR3: TGTGCCAGCAGCTACAGGGGATGGACAGGGGGCAACAATGAGCAGTTCTTC. The chain uses TRBV7-2 and TRBJ2-1; TRBD1 agrees at 11 bases. The V segment lost 4 bases and the J segment 5 bases; nucleotides outside the gene matches: 10. CDR1 is SGHTA and CDR2 is FQGNSA in the germline V gene. The CDR3 loop spans 17 amino acids.

This clonotype showed up many times. J is TRBJ1-2 and V is TRBV5-1; D may be TRBD1 (5 bases). The CDR3 has 17 amino acids. From germline, CDR1 is SGHRS and CDR2 YFSETQ. Between the trimmed V and J ends, which lost 4 bases and 1 base, there was a span of 20 bases. The DNA of the CDR3 is TGCGCCAGCAGCCCATTTTCGGCCAGGGAAAGTAACTATGGCTACACCTTC. It encodes CASSPFSARESNYGYTF.

This clonotype has only a few counts. The chain is built from TRBV20-1 and TRBJ2-7; the D gene is possibly TRBD2 (5 bases). Trimming cost V 0 bases and J 0 bases, with 15 bases left between them. Germline V gives CDR1 DFQATT, CDR2 SNEGSKA (reference sequence). The CDR3 is 16 residues long. CDR3 DNA: TGCAGTGCTAGAGACCGGAGCGGAGAACGCTCCTACGAGCAGTACTTC. Protein: CSARDRSGERSYEQYF.

This sequence joins TRBV7-2 and TRBJ2-7; 11 positions agree with TRBD2. The CDR3 is 15 amino acids. Germline-derived CDR1 and CDR2 are SGHTA and FQGNSA. Trimming at V came to 5 bases and at J to 4 bases, leaving 7 bases not matched to a gene. CDR3: CASSTIGTSGYEQYF. Written as DNA, the CDR3 is TGTGCCAGCAGCACTATCGGGACTAGCGGTTACGAGCAGTACTTC. Filled out from reference TRBV7-2 and TRBJ2-7, the complete variable domain reads GAGVSQSPSNKVTEKGKDVELRCDPISGHTALYWYRQSLGQGLEFLIYFQGNSAPDKSGLPSDRFSAERTGGSVSTLTIQRTQQEDSAVYLCASSTIGTSGYEQYFGPGTRLTVT.

At least ten counts were recorded for this clonotype. The chain has TRBV5-1 and TRBJ2-7, with TRBD1 matching 9 bases. The CDR3 spans 15 residues. Germline CDR1 is SGHRS and CDR2 is YFSETQ. After removal of 0 bases from V and 3 bases from J, the junction contained 4 bases not matched to a gene. CDR3 sequence reads: CASSLGDRVIYEQYF. CDR3 nucleotide sequence: TGCGCCAGCAGCTTGGGGGACAGGGTCATCTACGAGCAGTACTTC.

This clonotype was seen at least ten times. The chain is built from TRBV5-1 and TRBJ2-3, with D perhaps given as TRBD1 or TRBD2 (5 bases each). The CDR3 contains 16 residues. V dropped 4 bases and J dropped 1 base, with 16 bases sitting between them. CDR1 is SGHRS and CDR2 is YFSETQ in the germline V gene. This CDR3 reads CASSLGGGWGTDTQYF. The CDR3 coding sequence is TGCGCCAGCAGCCTTGGTGGGGGTTGGGGCACAGATACGCAGTATTTT.

This chain uses TRBV29-1 with TRBJ2-2; D possibly corresponds to TRBD2 (6 bases). Trimming removed 4 bases from V and 0 bases from J, with 9 bases in between. Germline CDR1 reads SQVTM; CDR2 reads ANQGSEA. This CDR3 has 14 residues. For the CDR3, the DNA is TGCAGCGTTGTCCTAGCGTCGAACACCGGGGAGCTGTTTTTT. It specifies CSVVLASNTGELFF.

This clonotype showed up many times. This rearrangement joins TRBV5-1 to TRBJ2-7; the D gene is possibly TRBD2 (6 bases). This CDR3 is 12 amino acids long. The germline V gene has CDR1 SGHRS and CDR2 YFSETQ. Deletions cut 5 bases from V and 4 bases from J, with 10 bases between. The DNA for the CDR3 is TGCGCCAGCAGTCAGCGGGCGTACGAGCAGTACTTC. Translation gives CASSQRAYEQYF.

At least ten counts were recorded for this clonotype. The J gene is TRBJ2-1, the V gene TRBV7-9, with TRBD2 identical over 10 bases. With V trimmed by 5 bases and J by 4 bases, 2 bases remained unmatched. CDR3 length: 14 amino acids. Germline CDR1 is SEHNR and CDR2 is FQNEAQ (reference sequence). Here the CDR3 reads CASSQGLAYNEQFF. The CDR3 bases are TGTGCCAGCAGCCAGGGACTAGCGTACAATGAGCAGTTCTTC.

This clonotype appeared a few times. CDR3 in DNA: TGTGCCAGCAGTCGAACTAGCGGTAACTACGAGCAGTACTTC. This gives the protein CASSRTSGNYEQYF. The rearrangement links TRBV7-2 to TRBJ2-7; 8 bases match TRBD2. From germline, CDR1 is SGHTA and CDR2 FQGNSA. The CDR3 has 14 residues. V trimming: 6 bases; J trimming: 3 bases; junction bases outside the gene matches: 7. The whole variable domain, filled in from reference TRBV7-2 and TRBJ2-7, reads GAGVSQSPSNKVTEKGKDVELRCDPISGHTALYWYRQSLGQGLEFLIYFQGNSAPDKSGLPSDRFSAERTGGSVSTLTIQRTQQEDSAVYLCASSRTSGNYEQYFGPGTRLTVT.

There are a few counts of this clonotype. V is TRBV30 and J is TRBJ2-5, with D perhaps given as TRBD1 or TRBD2 (6 bases each). Trimming shortened V by 1 base and J by 5 bases, and 11 bases separated the two germline ends. Germline V gives CDR1 GTSNPN, CDR2 SVGIG (reference sequence). The CDR3 extends over 13 amino acids. The CDR3 reads CAWSGGARETQYF. CDR3 nucleotide sequence: TGTGCCTGGAGTGGGGGGGCGAGGGAGACCCAGTACTTC.

This clonotype was observed at least ten times. The chain carries TRBV10-3 and TRBJ2-1; 7 bases map to TRBD1. The CDR3 has 14 residues. V was pared by 7 bases and J by 0 bases, with 3 bases of the junction left unmatched. Per germline, CDR1 ENHRY and CDR2 SYGVKD. The CDR3, as DNA: TGTGCCATCATGGGACAGAGCTCCTACAATGAGCAGTTCTTC. It specifies CAIMGQSSYNEQFF.